Sequencing of this TCR beta chain was carried out in a study of early stage breast cancer tumors. About the study: The ER+/PR+/HER2- tumors included 7 to 9 ductal and four lobular carcinomas.

Findings of the study overall: Enriched TCRB sequences shared across patients were mostly commonly generated sequences.

Clones were sequenced by immunoSEQ multiplex PCR, and TCRdb holds only the in-frame ones, with some missing. The sample gives more than 55,000 clones, approximately 84% of which show up once; around 5% is in the top ten. The sample holds a few counts of this clone. The antigen remains undetermined. CDR1 MNHEY and CDR2 SMNVEV come from the germline V gene (reference sequence). Trimming stripped 4 bases from V and 2 bases from J, with 11 bases between. This CDR3 is built from 14 residues. The sample consisted of blood. The chain has TRBV27 and TRBJ1-2; D might be TRBD1 (6 bases). This receptor was identified in a middle-aged person with breast cancer. The DNA for the CDR3 is TGTGCCAGCAGTTCAACAGGGTACAACTATGGCTACACCTTC. Translating it yields CASSSTGYNYGYTF.